This TCR beta chain comes out of a study of post-analysis software for immune sequencing data. Notes on the study in general: In patients, TRBV5-6, TRBV5-1 and TRBV20-1 belonged to roughly five TRBV segments found more frequently than in controls.

The library was made from cDNA and included unique molecular identifiers. T cells numbering about 0.85 to 11 million gave rise to some 500,000 cDNA molecules. In TCRdb, the PCR reads were re-called with MiXCR into one record per CDR3 protein. The sample holds approximately 730,000 distinct CDR3 sequences; around 27% are singletons and the top ten take 0.56%. As to this clonotype: Its antigen is undetermined.

With 0 bases removed from V and 10 bases from J, the gap between germline ends came to 11 bases. The germline V gene encodes CDR1 SGHDT and CDR2 YYEEEE. This CDR3 contains 12 residues. The sequenced sample consisted of blood. This chain uses TRBV5-6 with TRBJ2-7, with D unresolved. The sequence derives from a girl aged 10-17 years with multiple sclerosis. CDR3 bases: TGTGCCAGCAGCTTGGGTGGGGTCGTTCAGTACTTC. It yields the protein CASSLGGVVQYF.